This T cell receptor (beta chain) was sequenced for a study of OX40 agonist ivuxolimab in advanced cancers. For the study at large: Ivuxolimab was administered intravenously to patients at 0.01 to 10 mg/kg every 2 weeks. Study-wide results and limits: There were, on average, more expanded clones in CD8+ T cells than in CD4+.

This clone showed up just a few times. Antigen: not known. Germline CDR1 reads MDHEN; CDR2 reads SYDVKM. The trim removed 6 bases at V and 6 bases at J, leaving 3 bases unmatched. This CDR3 region has 13 residues. Profiling relied on immunoSEQ multiplex PCR, and the TCRdb table lists in-frame clones only, not all of them. The table shows 15,000 to 20,000 clones, with approximately 85% occurring only once. This clonotype was obtained from an adult with an advanced solid tumor such as melanoma, head and neck, liver or kidney cancer. The input for sequencing was CD4+ or CD8+ T cells sorted from blood, taken in a trial of the OX40 agonist ivuxolimab. The chain has TRBV28 and TRBJ1-3, with TRBD1 matching over 9 bases. The CDR3 protein is CASRRQGVNTIYF. In DNA form, the CDR3 reads TGTGCCAGCAGGCGACAGGGGGTAAACACCATATATTTT.